Listed below are T cell receptor beta chains from one sample, sequenced in a study of tumor-infiltrating lymphocytes in oesophageal squamous cell carcinoma. TCRdb fed the PCR reads into MiXCR, producing one record per CDR3 protein. The repertoire has 15,000 to 20,000 distinct CDR3 sequences, around 46% of them found once; the top ten carry around a third. The sequencing input was normal esophageal tissue next to the tumor. The receptors stem from a female donor with esophageal squamous cell carcinoma. The CDR3 runs from the conserved cysteine through the conserved F or W. The D gene is left open where the match is weak. Expanded clones get a size class; other rows say once, few or many, or leave the size out.

>.|.|TRBJ2-1|TRBV11-3
TGTGCCAGCAGCTTTAGTGGGGGCGCGGGATACAATGAGCAGTTCTTC
CASSFSGGAGYNEQFF
>few|.|TRBJ2-1|TRBV12-3/TRBV12-4
TGTGCCAGCAGCCCATCGCGCTACTCCTACAATGAGCAGTTCTTC
CASSPSRYSYNEQFF
>many|.|TRBJ2-1|TRBV6-1
TGTGCCAGCAGTGGCCGGGAAAGGCTGTTCTTC
CASSGRERLFF
>.|TRBD2|TRBJ2-1|TRBV10-2
TGCGCCAGCTTACGACTAGCGGGAGATACCTACAATGAGCAGTTCTTC
CASLRLAGDTYNEQFF
>.|.|TRBJ2-7|TRBV6-1
TGTGCCAGCAGTGAAATCGGAAGACCCTACGAGCAGTACTTC
CASSEIGRPYEQYF
>medium-sized|.|TRBJ1-2|TRBV7-9
TGTGCCAGCAGCACGCTAGCCCAGGGCCTCGATAACTATGGCTACACCTTC
CASSTLAQGLDNYGYTF
>.|.|TRBJ2-7|TRBV7-6
TGTGCCAGCAGCTTAGCGTGGGGTTACGACAATGAGCAGTACTTC
CASSLAWGYDNEQYF
>.|TRBD2|TRBJ2-1|TRBV7-2
TGTGCCAGCAGGGCTAGCGGGAGCAATGAGCAGTTCTTC
CASRASGSNEQFF
>many|.|TRBJ1-3|TRBV19
TGTGCCAGTAGAGACGTAGTCTCTGGAAACACCATATATTTT
CASRDVVSGNTIYF
>medium-sized|.|TRBJ2-7|TRBV7-2
TGTGCCAGCAGCTTACCCAGTGAGGTCCGCGAGCAGTACTTC
CASSLPSEVREQYF
>.|TRBD1|TRBJ2-5|TRBV4-1
TGCGCCAGCAGCCAAAAGAGTTTCGGGACAGGGGAGGAGACCCAGTACTTC
CASSQKSFGTGEETQYF
>large|.|TRBJ2-7|TRBV6-1
TGTGCCAGCACGGAGGAACTAGGGACCTACGAGCAGTACTTC
CASTEELGTYEQYF
>.|TRBD1|TRBJ1-2|TRBV10-3
TGTGCCATCAATGGACAGGAGGAGTATGGCTACACCTTC
CAINGQEEYGYTF
>many|.|TRBJ2-1|TRBV4-1
TGCGCCAGCAGCCCGAAAAAGGACATCAATGAGCAGTTCTTC
CASSPKKDINEQFF
>.|.|TRBJ1-2|TRBV12-3/TRBV12-4
TGTGCCAGCAGGCTCACTCCGGGGGGTGGCTACACCTTC
CASRLTPGGGYTF
>many|TRBD1|TRBJ2-7|TRBV7-8
TGTGCCAGCAGTTCGGACAGGGACGGTGAGCAGTACTTC
CASSSDRDGEQYF
>.|.|TRBJ2-7|TRBV6-2/TRBV6-3
TGTGCCAGCAGTTTTACCTACGAGCAGTACTTC
CASSFTYEQYF
>.|TRBD1|TRBJ2-5|TRBV7-8
TGTGCCAGCAGCTTAGGGGGACAGGGCCAAGAGACCCAGTACTTC
CASSLGGQGQETQYF
>.|.|TRBJ2-5|TRBV7-6
TGTGCCAGCAGCCCTCGGGACCTCCGGGCACAAGAGACCCAGTACTTC
CASSPRDLRAQETQYF
>many|.|TRBJ2-1|TRBV5-1
TGCGCCAGCAGCTTGAAGATTGGGGAACAGGGTAATGAGCAGTTCTTC
CASSLKIGEQGNEQFF
>.|TRBD2|TRBJ2-1|TRBV6-1
TGTGCCAGCAGTGAGGGGGGACTAGCGGGAGTCCCGCCCTACAATGAGCAGTTCTTC
CASSEGGLAGVPPYNEQFF
>few|.|TRBJ2-3|TRBV2
TGTGCCAGCAGGGGGACAAGTAGCACAGATACGCAGTATTTT
CASRGTSSTDTQYF
>.|.|TRBJ2-3|TRBV7-2
TGTGCCAGCAGCTTAGGCGACAATACGCAGTATTTT
CASSLGDNTQYF
>many|TRBD1|TRBJ1-1|TRBV19
TGTGCCAGTAGTCGTGACAGGGGCAACACTGAAGCTTTCTTT
CASSRDRGNTEAFF
>many|TRBD1|TRBJ1-1|TRBV4-1
TGCGCCAGCAGCCAAGATCGGAGACAGGGGAACACTGAAGCTTTCTTT
CASSQDRRQGNTEAFF
>.|TRBD1|TRBJ2-5|TRBV11-1
TGTGCCAGCAGCTTTAACAGGGGAGAGACCCAGTACTTC
CASSFNRGETQYF
>.|.|TRBJ2-5|TRBV7-2
TGTGCCAGCAGCCAAGACAGAGGAGAGACCCAGTACTTC
CASSQDRGETQYF
>.|TRBD1|TRBJ1-5|TRBV2
TGTGCCAGCAGTGAAGGGGGACAGAGCAATCAGCCCCAGCATTTT
CASSEGGQSNQPQHF
>.|.|TRBJ2-2|TRBV9
TGTGCCAGCAGCGTAAGGGGCAGAACCTCGAACACCGGGGAGCTGTTTTTT
CASSVRGRTSNTGELFF
>many|.|TRBJ1-1|TRBV6-1
TGTGCCAGCAGTTCGGGGATGGGAGAGGCTTTCTTT
CASSSGMGEAFF
>once|TRBD2|TRBJ2-3|TRBV7-6
TGTGCCAGCAGCTTAGCCAGCGGGAGAGGCCCAGATACACAGTATTTT
CASSLASGRGPDTQYF
>.|TRBD2|TRBJ2-4|TRBV7-3
TGTGCCAGCAGCCTCGGGACTAGCGGGGGGGCAGGGATTCAGTACTTC
CASSLGTSGGAGIQYF
>.|.|TRBJ1-2|TRBV6-1
TGTGCCAGCAGTGAAGTCAGCAACCTTTATGGCTACACCTTC
CASSEVSNLYGYTF
>.|.|TRBJ2-7|TRBV7-4
TGTGCCAGCAGCACTGACAATCTTTACGAGCAGTACTTC
CASSTDNLYEQYF
>few|TRBD2|TRBJ2-1|TRBV19
TGTGCCAGTAGTATGAGCGGGGGGTTCTACAATGAGCAGTTCTTC
CASSMSGGFYNEQFF
>.|TRBD1|TRBJ2-6|TRBV11-1
TGTGCCAGCAGGTTGCCGGGACAGGGGGACTCTGGGGCCAACGTCCTGACTTTC
CASRLPGQGDSGANVLTF
>.|TRBD1|TRBJ1-1|TRBV5-8
TGTGCCAGCAGCTCGATACAGGGGCGGGCTGAAGCTTTCTTT
CASSSIQGRAEAFF
>large|.|TRBJ2-7|TRBV7-2
TGTGCCAGCAGCGTCCTAGTGGGGTCCTACGAGCAGTACTTC
CASSVLVGSYEQYF
>few|.|TRBJ2-3|TRBV19
TGTGCCAGTAGTATAGCAACCCACGACGGGGCTAGATCCTCCTACGAGCAGTATTTT
CASSIATHDGARSSYEQYF
>.|.|TRBJ2-1|TRBV7-3
TGTGCCAGCAGCTTATCAGGACACTCTGGGAATGAGCAGTTCTTC
CASSLSGHSGNEQFF
>many|.|TRBJ1-2|TRBV19
TGTGCCAGTAGTATGGGCAGCATAAGGGACTATGGCTACACCTTC
CASSMGSIRDYGYTF
>.|.|TRBJ2-7|TRBV7-6
TGTGCCAGCAGCCCTCTCCAGGGTCGAGATTCACCCCTCCACTTC
CASSPLQGRDSPLHF
>.|TRBD1|TRBJ1-6|TRBV2
TGTGCCAGCAGTGCTCGGCAGGGGGCTAATTCACCCCTCCACTTT
CASSARQGANSPLHF
>few|.|TRBJ1-5|TRBV6-1
TGTGCCAGCAGAACAGGAAACAATCAGCCCCAGCATTTT
CASRTGNNQPQHF
>.|.|TRBJ2-3|TRBV5-4
TGTGCCAGCAGCTTGGGGGGGACAAGGAGCACAGATACGCAGTATTTT
CASSLGGTRSTDTQYF
>.|TRBD1|TRBJ2-3|TRBV6-2/TRBV6-3
TGTGCCAGCAGTGAAGTCCTCCTTGGACAGGGGGCAGTAGATACGCAGTATTTT
CASSEVLLGQGAVDTQYF
>.|TRBD2|TRBJ2-3|TRBV10-2
TGCGCCAGCAGCCCCGAGCGGGGGGATACGCAGTATTTT
CASSPERGDTQYF
>once|.|TRBJ2-7|TRBV7-4
TGTGCCATCAAAATACAGGGCCCTGGGAACGAGCAGTACTTC
CAIKIQGPGNEQYF
>.|.|TRBJ2-1|TRBV7-6
TGTGCCAGCAGCTTAAGCGGCAATGAGCAGTTCTTC
CASSLSGNEQFF
>many|TRBD1|TRBJ2-5|TRBV28
TGTGCCAGCAGTTCCGGGACAGCACAAGAGACCCAGTACTTC
CASSSGTAQETQYF
>.|.|TRBJ2-5|TRBV24-1
TGTGCCACCAGTGAGCGGGCCCCCATGGGTGAGCAGTACTTC
CATSERAPMGEQYF
>many|TRBD2|TRBJ2-1|TRBV4-1
TGCGCCAGCAGCCCCTCTAGCGGGAGCTCCCATGAGCAGTTCTTC
CASSPSSGSSHEQFF
>.|.|TRBJ2-4|TRBV7-6
TGTGCCAGCAGCCCTGGACAGTTAGACAAAAACATTCAGTACTTC
CASSPGQLDKNIQYF
>.|.|TRBJ2-3|TRBV11-2
TGTGCCAGCAGCTTAAAGGGGCCTAACACCTTC
CASSLKGPNTF
>few|.|TRBJ2-5|TRBV7-3
TGTGCCAGCAGCTTAAGTGGTTTCGGGGAGACCCAGTACTTC
CASSLSGFGETQYF
>few|.|TRBJ1-6|TRBV7-6
TGTGCCAGCAGCGCTAACTCCTATAATTCACCCCTCCACTTT
CASSANSYNSPLHF
>.|TRBD2|TRBJ2-7|TRBV14
TGTGCCAGCAGCCTAACACTAGCGGGAGTTCACGAGCAGTACTTC
CASSLTLAGVHEQYF